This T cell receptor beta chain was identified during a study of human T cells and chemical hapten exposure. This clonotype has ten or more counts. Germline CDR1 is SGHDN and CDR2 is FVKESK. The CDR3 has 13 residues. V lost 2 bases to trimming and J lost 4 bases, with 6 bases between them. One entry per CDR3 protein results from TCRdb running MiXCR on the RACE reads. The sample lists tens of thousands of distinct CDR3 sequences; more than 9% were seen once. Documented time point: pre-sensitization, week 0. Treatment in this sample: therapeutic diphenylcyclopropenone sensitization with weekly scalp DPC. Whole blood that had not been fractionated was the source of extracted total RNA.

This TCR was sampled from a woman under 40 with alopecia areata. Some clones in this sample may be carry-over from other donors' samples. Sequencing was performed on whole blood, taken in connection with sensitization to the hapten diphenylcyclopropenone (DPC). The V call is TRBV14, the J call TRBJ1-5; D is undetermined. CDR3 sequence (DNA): TGTGCCAGCAGCCAAAACAGAAATCAGCCCCAGCATTTT. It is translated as CASSQNRNQPQHF.